These 8 T cell receptor beta chains came from one sample sequenced in a study of shared clonotypes between healthy human individuals. Here immunoSEQ multiplex PCR was the method, and the copy in TCRdb shows in-frame clones only, minus some. The sample lists some 2,400,000 clones, under 97% occurring once. Sequencing input: naive CD4+ T cells sorted from blood. Stated subset: CD45RA+ positively selected. The receptors were gathered from a man aged 18 to 29 in good health.

This sequence joins TRBV5-1 and TRBJ2-3; 8 bases agree with TRBD2. V dropped 7 bases and J dropped 0; count of bases not matched to a gene: 4. The CDR3 is 14 residues long. Germline CDR1 SGHRS, CDR2 YFSETQ. The CDR3: CASYSGESTDTQYF. For the CDR3, the DNA is TGCGCCAGCTATAGCGGGGAAAGCACAGATACGCAGTATTTT. Full variable domain (remainder filled in from reference TRBV5-1 and TRBJ2-3): KAGVTQTPRYLIKTRGQQVTLSCSPISGHRSVSWYQQTPGQGLQFLFEYFSETQRNKGNFPGRFSGRQFSNSRSEMNVSTLELGDSALYLCASYSGESTDTQYFGPGTRLTVL.

The chain has TRBV7-6 and TRBJ2-1; D perhaps matches TRBD2 (5 bases). Trimming removed 6 bases at V and 8 bases at J, with 17 bases between. The germline CDR1 and CDR2 sequences are SGHVS and FNYEAQ. This CDR3 has 14 amino acids. CDR3 in amino acids: CASSKRTSSDEQFF. The CDR3 bases are TGTGCCAGCAGTAAAAGAACTAGTTCCGATGAGCAGTTCTTC.

This clone appeared a single time. This chain uses TRBV28 with TRBJ2-6, with no clear D. From germline, CDR1 is MDHEN and CDR2 SYDVKM. With 1 base removed from V and 5 bases from J, the gap between germline ends came to 12 bases. The CDR3 is made up of 16 amino acids. The CDR3 coding sequence is TGTGCCAGCAGTTTATCCCTCGTTGGAAGGGCCAACGTCCTGACTTTC. Its translation: CASSLSLVGRANVLTF.

The chain employs TRBV6-1 and TRBJ1-6, with TRBD1 matching 8 bases. The CDR3 covers 15 residues. Germline CDR1 MNHNS, CDR2 SASEGT. V shed 4 bases and J 6 bases; nucleotides not matched to a gene: 5. DNA of the CDR3: TGTGCCAGCAGTGGGGGGACAGGAGTTAATTCACCCCTCCACTTT. Translating it yields CASSGGTGVNSPLHF.

The chain couples TRBV30 to TRBJ2-2; unclear D gene. Trimming stripped 2 bases from V and 0 bases from J, with 7 bases between. The CDR3 length is 14 residues. CDR1 and CDR2 from the germline V gene are GTSNPN and SVGIG (reference sequence). The chain's CDR3 is CAWSMVANTGELFF. The DNA for the CDR3 is TGTGCCTGGAGTATGGTAGCGAACACCGGGGAGCTGTTTTTT.

Only one count was recorded for this clone. The J gene is TRBJ2-7, the V gene TRBV29-1; 8 nucleotides align to TRBD1. This CDR3 is built from 13 residues. Germline V gene lookup returns CDR1 SQVTM and CDR2 ANQGSEA. J lost 2 bases, V lost 6 bases, and 6 bases had no gene match. CDR3 sequence (DNA): TGCAGCGTGGGGGACAGGAGCACCTACGAGCAGTACTTC. Translation gives CSVGDRSTYEQYF.

This chain links TRBV5-4 with TRBJ2-7; 7 bases agree with TRBD2. Germline trimming cut 4 bases from V and 8 bases from J; bases unmatched to any gene: 6. The CDR3 runs to 12 residues. Germline CDR1 SGHNT, CDR2 YYREEE (reference sequence). The chain's CDR3 is CASSGPSGKQYF. As DNA, the CDR3 is TGTGCCAGCAGCGGACCTAGCGGAAAGCAGTACTTC.

The chain is built from TRBV6-1 and TRBJ1-4; the match to TRBD1 covers 9 bases. V trimming: 0 bases; J trimming: 6 bases; junction bases outside the gene matches: 5. CDR3 length: 16 amino acids. Germline V CDR1 and CDR2: MNHNS, SASEGT. CDR3 protein: CASSEAHGQGYEKLFF. CDR3 DNA sequence: TGTGCCAGCAGTGAAGCGCATGGACAGGGGTATGAAAAACTGTTTTTT.